The 29 T cell receptor beta chains presented below share a single source sample, sequenced in a study of Ad26.COV2.S vaccination and SARS-CoV-2 variants. Assay used: immunoSEQ multiplex PCR; TCRdb lists only in-frame clones, some missing. The table has 400,000 to 500,000 clones, 80% to 90% seen once. This sample's treatment: around 19 received Ad26.COV2.S at low or high dose, single or two shots; a few received placebo; per-sample allocation not given. Material that was analyzed had been drawn on day 63 after the first vaccine or placebo injection. The sequencing here drew on peripheral blood, taken in a trial of Ad26.COV2.S vaccine versus placebo. The receptors derive from a person aged 18-60 years who received the Ad26.COV2.S COVID-19 vaccine or a placebo.

The chain is built from TRBV9 and TRBJ1-4; D unclear. Per germline, CDR1 SGDLS and CDR2 YYNGEE. This CDR3 has 15 residues. Trimming removed 0 bases from V and 2 bases from J, with 8 bases in between. In DNA form, the CDR3 reads TGTGCCAGCAGCGTAGCCCCACAGACTAATGAAAAACTGTTTTTT. Its protein product is CASSVAPQTNEKLFF.

This clone was seen more than once but under ten times. The chain couples TRBV9 to TRBJ1-2; no firm D call. Between the trimmed V and J ends, which lost 6 bases and 0 bases, there was a span of 21 bases. Germline CDR1 SGDLS, CDR2 YYNGEE. The CDR3 runs to 17 residues. The CDR3 loop reads CASIPRWVVTANYGYTF. The CDR3 DNA follows: TGTGCCAGCATCCCCCGGTGGGTAGTCACCGCTAACTATGGCTACACCTTC. The entire variable domain, with the rest obtained from reference TRBV9 and TRBJ1-2, is as follows: DSGVTQTPKHLITATGQRVTLRCSPRSGDLSVYWYQQSLDQGLQFLIQYYNGEERAKGNILERFSAQQFPDLHSELNLSSLELGDSALYFCASIPRWVVTANYGYTFGSGTRLTVV.

This CDR3 is CASSIRGFYLTNEKLFF. CDR3 coding DNA: TGTGCCAGTAGTATCCGGGGATTTTATTTAACTAATGAAAAACTGTTTTTT. The chain has TRBV19 and TRBJ1-4; no firm D call. Trimming stripped 3 bases from V and 1 base from J, with 15 bases between. The CDR3 contains 17 residues. The V gene's germline CDR1 is LNHDA and CDR2 SQIVND (reference sequence).

The chain carries TRBV10-3 and TRBJ1-2; D might be TRBD1 (6 bases). In germline, CDR1 is ENHRY, CDR2 SYGVKD. With 6 bases removed from V and 4 bases from J, the gap between germline ends came to 12 bases. The CDR3 spans 13 residues. CDR3 region: CAIRAGAGYGYTF. The CDR3 DNA reads as TGTGCCATCAGGGCAGGGGCGGGCTATGGCTACACCTTC.

The chain carries TRBV9 and TRBJ1-3; maybe TRBD1 (5 bases). Per the germline V gene, CDR1 is SGDLS and CDR2 is YYNGEE. This CDR3 contains 15 residues. The V end lost 4 bases, the J end lost 2 bases, and 13 bases lay between the germline ends. In DNA, the CDR3 is TGTGCCAGCAGCTCTGCCGGGACGGCTGGAAACACCATATATTTT. It encodes CASSSAGTAGNTIYF.

The chain recombines TRBV5-4 with TRBJ2-1; D ambiguous. V was shortened by 4 bases and J by 8 bases, with 19 bases between the two germline ends. This CDR3 has 15 residues. Germline loops: CDR1 SGHNT, CDR2 YYREEE (reference sequence). Here the CDR3 reads CASSRGRPFADEQFF. The DNA for the CDR3 is TGTGCCAGCAGCCGTGGACGTCCTTTTGCGGATGAGCAGTTCTTC.

V usage is TRBV7-2 and J usage is TRBJ1-1; maybe TRBD1 (6 bases). Looked up from germline, CDR1 is SGHTA and CDR2 is FQGNSA. With 0 bases removed from V and 5 bases from J, the gap between germline ends came to 10 bases. CDR3 size: 14 residues. The chain's CDR3 is CASSLASQGTEAFF. CDR3 DNA: TGTGCCAGCAGCTTAGCGTCACAGGGAACTGAAGCTTTCTTT.

The chain joins TRBV7-2 to TRBJ2-7; D may correspond to TRBD1 or TRBD2 (6 bases each). CDR1 is SGHTA, CDR2 FQGNSA, per germline. This CDR3 contains 13 residues. V lost 1 base to trimming and J lost 6 bases, with 10 bases between them. The CDR3 spells CASSLVRGREQYF. The CDR3 coding sequence is TGTGCCAGCAGCTTAGTTCGGGGGCGCGAGCAGTACTTC.

V gene TRBV2 combines with J gene TRBJ2-3, with D unresolved. Germline CDR1 reads SNHLY; CDR2 reads FYNNEI. The CDR3 totals 12 residues. This CDR3 is CAAEQPTDTQYF. Written as DNA, the CDR3 is TGTGCAGCAGAGCAGCCCACAGATACGCAGTATTTT.

This clone was counted a single time. The chain employs TRBV2 and TRBJ2-7; 10 bases align to TRBD2. The CDR3 is 16 amino acids. After removal of 7 bases from V and 3 bases from J, the junction contained 12 bases not matched to a gene. Germline V gene lookup returns CDR1 SNHLY and CDR2 FYNNEI. The CDR3 sequence: CASKGNSGRNFYEQYV. DNA of the CDR3: TGTGCCAGCAAAGGAAATAGCGGGAGGAATTTCTACGAGCAGTACGTC.

The V call is TRBV2, the J call TRBJ2-5; D ambiguous. The V end was cut by 3 bases, the J end by 5 bases, with 7 bases between. This CDR3 is built from 12 residues. Germline V gives CDR1 SNHLY, CDR2 FYNNEI. CDR3 bases: TGTGCCAGCAGTGAGGGTTGGGAGACCCAGTACTTC. Amino acid sequence: CASSEGWETQYF.

The chain recombines TRBV6-5 with TRBJ2-5; D is undetermined. The CDR3 is 15 amino acids. The germline V gene encodes CDR1 MNHEY and CDR2 SVGAGI. V was pared by 0 bases and J by 4 bases, with 12 bases between. The CDR3 region has the DNA TGTGCCAGCAGTTACTCGACGAACCGAAGAGAGACCCAGTACTTC. Amino acid sequence: CASSYSTNRRETQYF.

This chain links TRBV7-3 with TRBJ1-6, with D possibly matching TRBD1 (5 bases). Germline V gene lookup returns CDR1 SGHTA and CDR2 FQGTGA. V dropped 3 bases and J dropped 9 bases, with 15 bases sitting between them. The CDR3 is made up of 15 amino acids. The CDR3 DNA follows: TGTGCCAGCAGCTTGGGACTCAAGGGCACTTCACCCCTCCACTTT. As protein: CASSLGLKGTSPLHF.

This clone was seen more than once but under ten times. This sequence joins TRBV7-9 and TRBJ1-2; D call uncertain. Germline-derived CDR1 and CDR2 are SEHNR and FQNEAQ (reference sequence). This CDR3 has 17 residues. Trimming took off 1 base at V and 4 bases at J, with 19 bases between the two ends. This CDR3 is CASSLGVGSSIGYGYTF. The CDR3 DNA reads TGTGCCAGCAGCTTAGGGGTAGGCTCTTCGATCGGCTATGGCTACACCTTC.

The V call is TRBV5-5, the J call TRBJ2-4; D is ambiguous. This CDR3 spans 13 amino acids. The V gene's germline CDR1 is SGHKS and CDR2 YYEKEE (reference sequence). Trimming left V 0 bases short and J 5 bases short, with 6 bases between. The CDR3: CASSLEAENIQYF. CDR3 nucleotides: TGTGCCAGCAGCTTGGAGGCAGAAAACATTCAGTACTTC.

The chain uses TRBV27 and TRBJ2-5; D gene unclear. The CDR3 is 13 amino acids. The germline V gene has CDR1 MNHEY and CDR2 SMNVEV (reference sequence). Trimming removed 2 bases at V and 0 bases at J, with 4 bases between. CDR3 protein: CASSLQYQETQYF. CDR3 coding DNA: TGTGCCAGCAGTTTACAGTACCAAGAGACCCAGTACTTC.

The chain links TRBV7-2 to TRBJ2-1, with D perhaps TRBD2 (6 bases). The ends were cut back, 3 bases at V and 3 bases at J, with 12 bases in the middle. This CDR3 comprises 15 residues. Germline loops: CDR1 SGHTA, CDR2 FQGNSA. The CDR3 region has the DNA TGTGCCAGCAGCTTTAGCGGTTTGGTCTACAATGAGCAGTTCTTC. This sequence encodes CASSFSGLVYNEQFF.

The chain combines TRBV5-4 with TRBJ2-3; D call uncertain. With 3 bases removed from V and 0 bases from J, the gap between germline ends came to 14 bases. The length of the CDR3 is 16 residues. CDR1 is SGHNT and CDR2 is YYREEE in the germline V gene (reference sequence). CDR3 loop: CASSSARGRSTDTQYF. For the CDR3, the DNA is TGTGCCAGCAGCTCCGCTCGTGGACGAAGCACAGATACGCAGTATTTT.

This clone has only one observation. The chain has TRBV7-2 and TRBJ2-1, with 13 nucleotides matching TRBD2. Germline CDR1 and CDR2: SGHTA and FQGNSA. J lost 2 bases, V lost 5 bases, and 3 bases had no gene match. The CDR3 has 16 amino acids. CDR3 nucleotide sequence: TGTGCCAGCAGCCCAGGACTAGCGGGAGCCTACAATGAGCAGTTCTTC. Protein: CASSPGLAGAYNEQFF. Full variable domain (outside the CDR3, taken from reference TRBV7-2 and TRBJ2-1): GAGVSQSPSNKVTEKGKDVELRCDPISGHTALYWYRQSLGQGLEFLIYFQGNSAPDKSGLPSDRFSAERTGGSVSTLTIQRTQQEDSAVYLCASSPGLAGAYNEQFFGPGTRLTVL.

The chain recombines TRBV6-6 with TRBJ1-5; D is perhaps TRBD1 (6 bases). This CDR3 comprises 16 residues. Trimming removed 0 bases from V and 3 bases from J, with 12 bases in between. Germline values: CDR1 MNHNY, CDR2 SVGAGI (reference sequence). The CDR3 here is CASSYSGGLDNQPQHF. Here the CDR3 DNA reads TGTGCCAGCAGTTACTCAGGGGGATTGGACAATCAGCCCCAGCATTTT.

The genes are TRBV5-6 and TRBJ1-3; a possible D gene is TRBD1 (5 bases). Trimming removed 0 bases at V and 2 bases at J, with 6 bases between. The CDR3 has 14 amino acids. Germline V gene sequence: CDR1 SGHDT, CDR2 YYEEEE. This CDR3 is CASSLGTTGNTIYF. Here the CDR3 DNA reads TGTGCCAGCAGCTTGGGGACAACTGGAAACACCATATATTTT.

The rearrangement joins TRBV29-1 to TRBJ1-1; D is possibly TRBD1 (6 bases). Trimming removed 3 bases from V and 6 bases from J, with 11 bases in between. The CDR3 loop spans 12 amino acids. Germline CDR1 is SQVTM and CDR2 is ANQGSEA. CDR3: CSVDRGVSEAFF. DNA for the CDR3: TGCAGCGTTGACAGGGGAGTGTCTGAAGCTTTCTTT.

The table lists this clone with a count of one. The chain combines TRBV9 with TRBJ2-1; 11 positions match TRBD2. V lost 0 bases to trimming and J lost 0 bases; unmatched junction nucleotides: 5. Germline CDR1 and CDR2: SGDLS and YYNGEE. This CDR3 region has 18 residues. The CDR3 reads CASSVGLAGGLSYNEQFF. The DNA of the CDR3 is TGTGCCAGCAGCGTAGGGCTAGCGGGAGGCCTCTCCTACAATGAGCAGTTCTTC.

J is TRBJ2-7 and V is TRBV10-3, with D possibly TRBD1 on 5 matching bases. In germline, CDR1 is ENHRY, CDR2 SYGVKD. This CDR3 contains 18 residues. The V end lost 1 base, the J end lost 0 bases, and 19 bases lay between the germline ends. The CDR3 protein is CAISEWKGSHTSSYEQYF. The CDR3 nucleotides are TGTGCCATCAGTGAGTGGAAGGGGTCCCATACGAGCTCCTACGAGCAGTACTTC.

The chain couples TRBV6-5 to TRBJ1-1, with D possibly TRBD1 on 5 matching bases. CDR1 and CDR2 from the germline V gene are MNHEY and SVGAGI. V lost 9 bases and J lost 1, with 12 bases in between. This CDR3 region has 13 residues. The chain's CDR3 is CASYLGENTEAFF. The DNA of the CDR3 is TGTGCCAGTTACTTGGGGGAGAACACTGAAGCTTTCTTT.

This sequence joins TRBV6-5 and TRBJ1-2; D is unresolved. The V and J ends lost 11 bases and 3 bases respectively, with 19 bases between them. The CDR3 length is 14 residues. Germline loops: CDR1 MNHEY, CDR2 SVGAGI. DNA of the CDR3: TGTGCCGGGCGGCCCTATCTCGGCTACTATGGCTACACCTTC. Translating it yields CAGRPYLGYYGYTF.

The chain has TRBV14 and TRBJ2-3; 12 bases map to TRBD2. The CDR3 totals 18 residues. Germline V gene data show CDR1 as SGHDN and CDR2 as FVKESK. After removal of 0 bases from V and 3 bases from J, the junction contained 7 bases not matched to a gene. The DNA of the CDR3 is TGTGCCAGCAGCCAAGAATCCAGGACTAGCGGGAAGACAGATACGCAGTATTTT. Protein product: CASSQESRTSGKTDTQYF.

The chain recombines TRBV5-1 with TRBJ2-3, with D hard to call. The CDR3 spans 15 residues. In germline, CDR1 is SGHRS, CDR2 YFSETQ. The ends were cut back, 1 base at V and 0 bases at J, with 9 bases in the middle. The CDR3 here is CASSLYDGSTDTQYF. The DNA for the CDR3 is TGCGCCAGCAGCTTGTATGACGGGAGCACAGATACGCAGTATTTT. Variable domain in full (rest from reference TRBV5-1 and TRBJ2-3): KAGVTQTPRYLIKTRGQQVTLSCSPISGHRSVSWYQQTPGQGLQFLFEYFSETQRNKGNFPGRFSGRQFSNSRSEMNVSTLELGDSALYLCASSLYDGSTDTQYFGPGTRLTVL.

The chain links TRBV19 to TRBJ1-6; 10 positions agree with TRBD1. The germline V gene encodes CDR1 LNHDA and CDR2 SQIVND (reference sequence). CDR3 length equals 16 residues. V lost 0 bases, J lost 9 bases, and 5 bases stayed unmatched. The CDR3 loop is CASSIEHGTGVSPLHF. The CDR3 nucleotides are TGTGCCAGTAGTATAGAACATGGGACAGGGGTTTCACCCCTCCACTTT.